Sequencing of this TCR beta chain was carried out in a study of brain T cells in children with intractable seizures. The sequenced cases were selected for having the highest brain T cell transcript signatures. Patients received at least one anti-epileptic drug before surgery. Data came from immunoSEQ multiplex PCR; TCRdb stores just in-frame clones and leaves some out. The sample carries under 150,000 clones, 90% to 95% recorded once. This CDR3 is built from 12 residues. Germline V gene lookup returns CDR1 SGHNT and CDR2 YYREEE (reference sequence). V was clipped by 3 bases and J by 4 bases, with 8 bases between them.

Specimen: peripheral blood, collected at surgery. This clonotype was obtained from a boy under two years old with hemimegalencephaly and intractable seizures. The chain joins TRBV5-4 to TRBJ2-7, with unresolved D. CDR3 in DNA: TGTGCCAGCAGCTCAACACCGTACGAGCAGTACTTC. Protein sequence: CASSSTPYEQYF.